The 28 T cell receptor beta chains given below trace back to one sample, sequenced in a study of CD8 T cells in Susac syndrome. The RNA input was roughly 0.5 to 1 ug, and it was reverse transcribed with random hexamers. From the immunoSEQ multiplex PCR reads, TCRdb called clonotypes with MiXCR, one entry per CDR3 protein. In the table there are roughly 120,000 distinct CDR3 sequences, about 94% of which are singletons. Sequencing was done on a sample of CD4+ T cells from PBMCs. The receptors come from a human donor with multiple sclerosis.

The chain couples TRBV18 to TRBJ2-7; D perhaps matches TRBD1 (6 bases). Deletions cut 0 bases from V and 4 bases from J, with 13 bases between. The CDR3 spans 15 residues. Germline CDR1 is KGHSH and CDR2 is LQKENI. The CDR3 coding sequence is TGTGCCAGCTCACCACCAAGTGTGGGGGCTTACGAGCAGTACTTC. Translating gives CASSPPSVGAYEQYF.

In this sample, this clonotype turned up once. This chain joins TRBV9 and TRBJ2-3; D may be TRBD2 (5 bases). The CDR3 spans 17 residues. Trimming cost V 0 bases and J 1 base, with 15 bases left between them. Germline V gives CDR1 SGDLS, CDR2 YYNGEE. CDR3 region: CASSVVPPGAGTDTQYF. CDR3 DNA sequence: TGTGCCAGCAGCGTAGTCCCCCCCGGAGCGGGCACAGATACGCAGTATTTT.

The CDR3 is CASSPASVMNTGELFF. CDR3 in DNA: TGTGCCAGCAGCCCGGCAAGCGTAATGAACACCGGGGAGCTGTTTTTT. This chain links TRBV7-2 with TRBJ2-2; D remains unclear. Trimming removed 5 bases at V and 1 base at J, with 14 bases between. The CDR3 sequence is 16 residues long. CDR1 and CDR2 from the germline V gene are SGHTA and FQGNSA.

The chain carries TRBV13 and TRBJ1-4; 10 nucleotides align to TRBD1. V was clipped by 4 bases and J by 8 bases; unmatched bases: 4. Germline-derived CDR1 and CDR2 are PRHDT and FYEKMQ (reference sequence). There are 14 residues in the CDR3. The DNA of the CDR3 is TGTGCCAGCAGCTCCCGGGACAGGGGCGAAAAACTGTTTTTT. Protein product: CASSSRDRGEKLFF.

The chain joins TRBV20-1 to TRBJ2-7, with 7 bases that match TRBD1. The germline V gene has CDR1 DFQATT and CDR2 SNEGSKA (reference sequence). The CDR3 spans 13 residues. V shed 3 bases, J shed 0 bases, and the junction held 2 bases outside the gene matches. The CDR3 loop reads CSARTGPSYEQYF. The CDR3 bases are TGCAGTGCTAGGACAGGGCCCTCCTACGAGCAGTACTTC.

This sequence joins TRBV19 and TRBJ1-1, with 9 bases that match TRBD1. The length of the CDR3 is 17 residues. The V gene end was trimmed by 4 bases and the J gene end by 7 bases; junction bases not matched to a gene: 16. CDR1 LNHDA and CDR2 SQIVND come from the germline V gene (reference sequence). This CDR3 is CASSNTGGRSVIDEAFF. DNA of the CDR3: TGTGCCAGTAGTAACACAGGGGGCAGATCGGTGATCGATGAAGCTTTCTTT.

V and J are TRBV6-1 and TRBJ2-7; the D gene could be TRBD1 or TRBD2 (6 bases each). From germline, CDR1 is MNHNS and CDR2 SASEGT. With 5 bases removed from V and 7 bases from J, the gap between germline ends came to 27 bases. This CDR3 has 17 amino acids. CDR3 in DNA: TGTGCCAGCAGTCGACCGACTTCTTGGGGGGCCGAGAGAGAGCAGTACTTC. Protein: CASSRPTSWGAEREQYF.

CDR3 nucleotide sequence: TGTGCCAGCAGACCCGCACAGGGGATCAGGGGCTACACCTTC. It is translated as CASRPAQGIRGYTF. The chain is built from TRBV6-1 and TRBJ1-2, with 7 bases aligning to TRBD1. J lost 8 bases, V lost 6 bases, and 12 bases had no gene match. Germline CDR1 is MNHNS and CDR2 is SASEGT. The CDR3 length is 14 residues.

The rearrangement uses TRBV7-2 and TRBJ2-1; the match to TRBD2 covers 14 bases. Trimming cost V 1 base and J 15 bases; bases outside gene matches: 11. The germline CDR1 and CDR2 sequences are SGHTA and FQGNSA. This CDR3 has 16 amino acids. CDR3 in amino acids: CASSLVTSGRGQRAFF. CDR3 bases: TGTGCCAGCAGCTTAGTGACTAGCGGGAGGGGCCAGCGAGCGTTCTTC.

The chain couples TRBV2 to TRBJ2-5; TRBD1 matches at 10 bases. V was pared by 6 bases and J by 5 bases, with 9 bases of the junction left unmatched. This CDR3 region has 15 residues. CDR1 SNHLY and CDR2 FYNNEI come from the germline V gene. In DNA, the CDR3 is TGTGCCAGCAGGGGAGGGGACAGGGGAAGGGAGACCCAGTACTTC. This sequence encodes CASRGGDRGRETQYF.

The rearrangement joins TRBV27 to TRBJ2-1; tentative D call: TRBD1 (5 bases). This CDR3 comprises 14 residues. Germline-derived CDR1 and CDR2 are MNHEY and SMNVEV (reference sequence). V was pared by 5 bases and J by 3 bases, with 11 bases between. The CDR3 bases are TGTGCCAGCAGTCTAGTGGGGCACTACAATGAGCAGTTCTTC. Protein: CASSLVGHYNEQFF.

This chain connects TRBV29-1 to TRBJ1-2; no clear D gene. The CDR3 spans 12 residues. Germline CDR1 reads SQVTM; CDR2 reads ANQGSEA. V lost 5 bases to trimming and J lost 8 bases, with 15 bases between them. DNA of the CDR3: TGCAGCGTTCGGATAACGACGGGAGGCTACACCTTC. Its translation: CSVRITTGGYTF.

V and J are TRBV15 and TRBJ1-3, with D unresolved. Germline V gene data show CDR1 as LNHNV and CDR2 as YYDKDF (reference sequence). The CDR3 contains 15 residues. The V end lost 9 bases, the J end lost 0 bases, and 15 bases lay between the germline ends. CDR3 protein: CATQEWVDSGNTIYF. The CDR3 DNA reads TGTGCCACGCAGGAATGGGTGGACTCTGGAAACACCATATATTTT.

The CDR3 nucleotides read TGCAGCGTTGAAGTTTACAGGGCAACAGATACGCAGTATTTT. Encoded protein: CSVEVYRATDTQYF. The rearrangement joins TRBV29-1 to TRBJ2-3; possibly TRBD1 for D (6 bases). This CDR3 is 14 amino acids long. V lost 1 base and J 3 bases, leaving 11 bases between the germline ends. The germline CDR1 and CDR2 sequences are SQVTM and ANQGSEA.

V and J are TRBV28 and TRBJ2-7; no reliable D call. Per the germline V gene, CDR1 is MDHEN and CDR2 is SYDVKM. Trimming stripped 7 bases from V and 5 bases from J, with 12 bases between. The length of the CDR3 is 12 residues. CDR3 protein: CASTGVANEQYF. DNA for the CDR3: TGTGCCAGCACAGGTGTAGCAAACGAGCAGTACTTC.

V and J are TRBV30 and TRBJ1-2; no definite D call. V shed 4 bases and J shed 2 bases, with 20 bases lying between them. Germline V lookup: CDR1 GTSNPN, CDR2 SVGIG (reference sequence). The CDR3 spans 16 residues. Here the CDR3 reads CAWKGNWGDSNYGYTF. The CDR3 DNA follows: TGTGCCTGGAAGGGTAATTGGGGAGATTCAAACTATGGCTACACCTTC.

This chain uses TRBV5-6 with TRBJ1-5; D is unclear. Trimming pared 1 base from V and 7 bases from J, leaving 18 bases between. Germline loops: CDR1 SGHDT, CDR2 YYEEEE. The length of the CDR3 is 16 residues. The CDR3 region is CASSLFGNRIKQPQHF. CDR3 DNA: TGTGCCAGCAGCTTGTTCGGGAATCGGATTAAGCAGCCCCAGCATTTT.

The V gene is TRBV5-1, the J gene TRBJ1-6; D call uncertain. V was trimmed by 0 bases and J by 3 bases, leaving 4 bases between them. The CDR3 loop spans 14 amino acids. Looked up from germline, CDR1 is SGHRS and CDR2 is YFSETQ. CDR3 amino acids: CASSLDGYNSPLHF. CDR3 coding DNA: TGCGCCAGCAGCTTGGACGGCTATAATTCACCCCTCCACTTT.

The V gene is TRBV6-6, the J gene TRBJ1-2, with TRBD1 as a possible D gene (5 bases). The CDR3 is 13 amino acids. The V gene's germline CDR1 is MNHNY and CDR2 SVGAGI (reference sequence). Trimming took 5 bases from V and 8 from J, leaving 15 bases between them. CDR3: CASSPTGFRGYTF. Here the CDR3 DNA reads TGTGCCAGCAGTCCTACAGGATTTCGAGGCTACACCTTC.

The gene calls are TRBV20-1 and TRBJ1-3; 8 bases map to TRBD1. The CDR3 covers 14 residues. V lost 2 bases to trimming and J lost 10 bases; unmatched junction nucleotides: 10. Germline V CDR1 and CDR2: DFQATT, SNEGSKA (reference sequence). The CDR3 bases are TGCAGTGCTAGATACCCAGGGGGCGGCGGAACCATATATTTT. Its protein is CSARYPGGGGTIYF.

This chain connects TRBV29-1 to TRBJ2-5; D is possibly TRBD1 or TRBD2 (5 bases each). The CDR3 runs to 13 residues. From germline, CDR1 is SQVTM and CDR2 ANQGSEA. V shed 7 bases and J shed 3 bases, with 15 bases lying between them. CDR3 bases: TGCAGCGCTGACAGAGCGGTTAAAGAGACCCAGTACTTC. Amino acid sequence: CSADRAVKETQYF.

The chain has TRBV6-2 or TRBV6-3 and TRBJ1-1; perhaps TRBD1 as D (5 bases). The CDR3 consists of 14 residues. Germline V gene sequence: CDR1 MNHEY, CDR2 SVGEGT. Trimming stripped 7 bases from V and 3 bases from J, with 15 bases between. The CDR3 region is CASTRRGSDTEAFF. CDR3 nucleotides: TGTGCCAGCACCAGAAGGGGATCGGACACTGAAGCTTTCTTT.

CDR3 loop: CSATGTSGGAYEQYF. The CDR3, as DNA: TGCAGTGCTACCGGGACTAGCGGGGGGGCCTACGAGCAGTACTTC. The V call is TRBV20-1, the J call TRBJ2-7, with 16 bases aligning to TRBD2. J gave up 2 bases and V 4 bases, and 2 bases lay outside the gene matches. CDR1 is DFQATT, CDR2 SNEGSKA, per germline (reference sequence). This CDR3 has 15 amino acids.

This rearrangement joins TRBV30 to TRBJ1-1; possible D gene TRBD1, 6 bases. Trimming removed 0 bases from V and 8 bases from J, with 7 bases in between. Germline V gives CDR1 GTSNPN, CDR2 SVGIG (reference sequence). This CDR3 region has 11 residues. The CDR3 sequence: CAWSVGGEAFF. DNA for the CDR3: TGTGCCTGGAGTGTAGGGGGAGAAGCTTTCTTT.

The rearrangement links TRBV27 to TRBJ1-5, with a weak D call TRBD1 (5 bases). Between the trimmed V and J ends, which lost 5 bases and 9 bases, there was a span of 17 bases. CDR1 and CDR2 from the germline V gene are MNHEY and SMNVEV (reference sequence). The CDR3 extends over 14 amino acids. The CDR3: CASSPGWGTGPQHF. DNA of the CDR3: TGTGCCAGCAGTCCGGGGTGGGGGACGGGGCCCCAGCATTTT.

V gene TRBV29-1 combines with J gene TRBJ2-1; 9 bases fit TRBD2. Germline-derived CDR1 and CDR2 are SQVTM and ANQGSEA. The CDR3 covers 11 residues. CDR3 bases: TGCGGAGCGGGGGGCCCGAATGAGCAGTTCTTC. Protein product: CGAGGPNEQFF.

CDR3 in amino acids: CASSIGDRGYQETQYF. In DNA form, the CDR3 reads TGTGCCAGTAGTATAGGGGACAGGGGATACCAAGAGACCCAGTACTTC. The J gene is TRBJ2-5, the V gene TRBV19, with 10 bases lining up with TRBD1. V shed 1 base, J shed 0 bases, and the junction held 2 bases outside the gene matches. The V gene's germline CDR1 is LNHDA and CDR2 SQIVND (reference sequence). The CDR3 covers 16 residues.

The chain combines TRBV12-3 or TRBV12-4 with TRBJ1-5; no clear D. Trimming shortened V by 5 bases and J by 4 bases, and 12 bases separated the two germline ends. The CDR3 is 14 residues long. The CDR3 protein is CASSPAPMNQPQHF. The CDR3 nucleotides read TGTGCCAGCAGTCCAGCCCCCATGAATCAGCCCCAGCATTTT.